These T cell receptor beta chains were read from a single sample in a study of vaccination and CD4 T cells after COVID-19. In TCRdb, the PCR reads were re-called with MiXCR into one record per CDR3 protein. The table has some 25,000 distinct CDR3 sequences, 45% to 60% seen once. The material sequenced was CD4+ T cells from blood, taken before SARS-CoV-2 vaccination. The receptor set was obtained from a human donor who had recovered from COVID-19. Both conserved end residues are part of each CDR3. A D gene is named only where the DNA matches it firmly. Size tells how often a clone was seen (once, few, many) or the class of an expanded clone, and some rows leave it out.

v_call	d_call	j_call	clone_size	cdr3_nt	cdr3_aa
TRBV7-2	-	TRBJ1-1	few	TGTGCCAGCAGCTTTGGTACGGCAGTGAACACTGAAGCTTTCTTT	CASSFGTAVNTEAFF
TRBV6-2/TRBV6-3	-	TRBJ2-1	-	TGTGCCAGCAGTTCGATTAATGAGCAGTTCTTC	CASSSINEQFF
TRBV30	-	TRBJ2-1	-	TGTGCCTGGAGGGACTACTACAATGAGCAGTTCTTC	CAWRDYYNEQFF
TRBV6-1	TRBD2	TRBJ2-1	-	TGTGCCAGCAGCGCTCGGATTGGACTAGAAGTTGGGGAGCAGTTCTTC	CASSARIGLEVGEQFF
TRBV10-1	-	TRBJ1-1	-	TGCGCCAGCAGTGACGGACAGATGAACACTGAAGCTTTCTTT	CASSDGQMNTEAFF
TRBV20-1	TRBD1	TRBJ2-7	few	TGCAGTGCTAAGGGAGGACAGGGGGCGAGCGGGCAGTACTTC	CSAKGGQGASGQYF
TRBV4-1	TRBD1	TRBJ2-5	few	TGCGCCAGCAGCCAAGATCAAGGGACAGGGGCGAGGGAGACCCAGTACTTC	CASSQDQGTGARETQYF
TRBV7-2	TRBD2	TRBJ2-7	-	TGTGCCAGCAGCTTAGCGGCGGGGGGCGCCTACGAGCAGTACTTC	CASSLAAGGAYEQYF
TRBV7-2	-	TRBJ2-2	-	TGTGCCAGCAGCCCCCTCGGGAACACCGGGGAGCTGTTTTTT	CASSPLGNTGELFF
TRBV5-1	-	TRBJ2-1	-	TGCGCCAGCAGCTTGGGGGGCGGGCCCTTGAATGAGCAGTTCTTC	CASSLGGGPLNEQFF
TRBV25-1	-	TRBJ2-3	-	TGTGCCACCAGGAGTATGGACTTGGCTTACACAGATACGCAGTATTTT	CATRSMDLAYTDTQYF
TRBV12-3/TRBV12-4	-	TRBJ2-5	-	TGTGCCAGCAGCCCCGGAGATTTGGGGGCCCAGTACTTC	CASSPGDLGAQYF
TRBV7-8	-	TRBJ2-5	-	TGTGCCAGCAGCTTACAGGAGAAAGAGACCCAGTACTTC	CASSLQEKETQYF
TRBV6-1	-	TRBJ1-2	-	TGTGCCAGCAGACCGGACCGCTACTATGGCTACACCTTC	CASRPDRYYGYTF
TRBV9	-	TRBJ1-2	-	TGTGCCAGCAGCGTAGCCGGGGATTATGGCTACACCTTC	CASSVAGDYGYTF
TRBV20-1	-	TRBJ2-6	-	TGCAGTGCCCCTGTCGAGAGCTCTGGGGCCAACGTCCTGACTTTC	CSAPVESSGANVLTF
TRBV20-1	-	TRBJ1-2	large	TGCAGTGCTAGAAAGGGGAGTTATGGCTACACCTTC	CSARKGSYGYTF
TRBV6-1	-	TRBJ2-7	-	TGTGCCAGCACCAGTATAGTGAGCTCCTACGAGCAGTACTTC	CASTSIVSSYEQYF
TRBV7-3	-	TRBJ2-2	-	TGTGCCAGCAGCTTAATCAGAAACCCCGCGAACACCGGGGAGCTGTTTTTT	CASSLIRNPANTGELFF
TRBV15	-	TRBJ1-4	few	TGTGCCACCAGCGGGGGACGCGGTAATGAAAAACTGTTTTTT	CATSGGRGNEKLFF
TRBV7-9	-	TRBJ2-2	-	TGTGCCAGCAGCGCGTACTCGAACACCGGGGAGCTGTTTTTT	CASSAYSNTGELFF
TRBV12-3/TRBV12-4	-	TRBJ2-3	-	TGTGCCAGCAGTTCTGGGGGTTTAGGTACGCAGTATTTT	CASSSGGLGTQYF
TRBV20-1	TRBD2	TRBJ2-1	-	TGCAGTGCTAAATATCGGCTAGCGGGAGTGAGTGAGCAGTTCTTC	CSAKYRLAGVSEQFF
TRBV20-1	TRBD2	TRBJ2-3	-	TGCAGTGCGATTGAGGCTAGCGGTACAGATACGCAGTATTTT	CSAIEASGTDTQYF
TRBV7-2	-	TRBJ2-7	few	TGTGCCAGCAGCTTAGATTACGAGCAGTACTTC	CASSLDYEQYF
TRBV6-1	-	TRBJ2-7	-	TGTGCCAGCAGAACTACAGAGTCTAGCTCCTACGAGCAGCACTTC	CASRTTESSSYEQHF
TRBV6-1	-	TRBJ2-3	few	TGTGCCAGCAGTGGACAGAAGGACACAGATACGCAGTATTTT	CASSGQKDTDTQYF
TRBV20-1	-	TRBJ2-7	-	TGCAGTGCTAGGTACCGCTACGAGCAGTACTTC	CSARYRYEQYF
TRBV20-1	-	TRBJ2-7	-	TGCAGTGCTAGGCCCGCGGGACTCAATTCCTACGAGCAGTACTTC	CSARPAGLNSYEQYF
TRBV20-1	TRBD2	TRBJ2-5	few	TGCAGCGTAGCGGGAGTTGGTGAGACCCAGTACTTC	CSVAGVGETQYF
TRBV20-1	-	TRBJ2-2	few	TGCAGTGCGACCCCCTGGGACGCGAACACCGGGGAGCTGTTTTTT	CSATPWDANTGELFF
TRBV2	TRBD1	TRBJ1-1	-	TGTGCCAGCAGTACTGGACAGGGGGATCCAGGGACTGAAGCTTTCTTT	CASSTGQGDPGTEAFF
TRBV27	-	TRBJ2-3	few	TGTGCCAGCAGTCCTCCGGGACTCGCATCTAGCACAGATACGCAGTATTTT	CASSPPGLASSTDTQYF
TRBV5-4	-	TRBJ2-7	-	TGTGCCAGCAGCTTGGATAGCGCAGAGTTCTACGAGCAGTACTTC	CASSLDSAEFYEQYF
TRBV28	-	TRBJ1-5	-	TGTGCCAGCAAGGGGGGCTACATTCGTATCGGTCAGCCCCAGCATTTT	CASKGGYIRIGQPQHF
TRBV6-2/TRBV6-3	TRBD1	TRBJ2-7	few	TGTGCCAGCAGTCCAGTTCTGGGACAGGTAGACTACGAGCAGTACTTC	CASSPVLGQVDYEQYF
TRBV24-1	-	TRBJ2-3	-	TGTGCCACCGAAGCCCTTTACCGGGCTCCGAGGGGGGGGGGCACAGATACGCAGTATTTT	CATEALYRAPRGGGTDTQYF
TRBV15	TRBD2	TRBJ2-7	-	TGTGCCACCAGCAGGTCTGCGGGAGGCACCTACGAGCAGTACTTC	CATSRSAGGTYEQYF
TRBV20-1	-	TRBJ1-1	few	TGCAGTGCTATTCCCGCGACGGTGAACACTGAAGCTTTCTTT	CSAIPATVNTEAFF
TRBV7-2	-	TRBJ1-2	-	TGTGCCAGCAGCCGAACAGGGACCTTCTATGGCTACACCTTC	CASSRTGTFYGYTF
TRBV30	TRBD1	TRBJ1-2	-	TGTGCCTGGAGTGGTCTGCCCGGACAGGGTCGAGAAGGCTACACCTTC	CAWSGLPGQGREGYTF
TRBV27	-	TRBJ1-1	few	TGTGCCAGCAGGTTGAACACTGAAGCTTTCTTT	CASRLNTEAFF
TRBV19	-	TRBJ1-6	-	TGTGCCAGTAGTATAGGACGGAATAATTCACCCCTCCACTTT	CASSIGRNNSPLHF
TRBV7-9	-	TRBJ1-4	-	TGTGCCAGCAGGCATGGACAAGGAAGGGTTGAAAAACTGTTTTTT	CASRHGQGRVEKLFF
TRBV27	-	TRBJ2-5	-	TGTGCCAGCAGCCCAACCCAGGGCCAAGAGACCCAGTACTTC	CASSPTQGQETQYF
TRBV10-2	TRBD1	TRBJ1-1	-	TGCGCCAGCAGAACCGGGACAGTGATGAACACTGAAGCTTTCTTT	CASRTGTVMNTEAFF
TRBV4-1	TRBD1	TRBJ2-3	-	TGCGCCAGCAGCCAAGATATGGCAGGGGGAGGCACAGATACGCAGTATTTT	CASSQDMAGGGTDTQYF
TRBV7-9	TRBD2	TRBJ2-3	-	TGTGCCAGCAGCTCTAGCGGGAGTCCACCAGATACGCAGTATTTT	CASSSSGSPPDTQYF
TRBV2	-	TRBJ1-1	once	TGTGCCAGCAGTCCCAGACAGTTCGCTGAAGCTTTCTTT	CASSPRQFAEAFF
TRBV6-1	-	TRBJ2-3	few	TGTGCCAGCAGTCTCCAACTAGCTTTCAGCACAGATACGCAGTATTTT	CASSLQLAFSTDTQYF
TRBV7-2	-	TRBJ2-7	-	TGTGCCAGCAGCTTAAGTTCGGACATCCATCTCGACTTC	CASSLSSDIHLDF
TRBV6-2/TRBV6-3	-	TRBJ1-2	-	TGTGCCAGCAGCTACCTGAGCGGTGGGTCAGGGGGCTACACCTTC	CASSYLSGGSGGYTF
TRBV27	TRBD1	TRBJ1-3	few	TGTGCCAGCAGTTTATCCCCAGGAGGACAGGGAAGCTCTGGAAACACCATATATTTT	CASSLSPGGQGSSGNTIYF
TRBV5-4	-	TRBJ2-2	-	TGTGCCAGCAGCAATGCTAGTCCCGGGGAGCTGTTTTTT	CASSNASPGELFF
TRBV7-2	-	TRBJ1-1	few	TGTGCCAGCAGCCATGCCGGGCCCCCTAGGACTGAAGCTTTCTTT	CASSHAGPPRTEAFF